This is a list of T cell receptor beta chains from one sample in a study of technical replicates of blood from a few donors. Clones were read by immunoSEQ multiplex PCR, and TCRdb kept only the in-frame ones, dropping some. The table records about 90,000 clones, 85% to 95% of them present only once. Sequenced sample: T cells isolated from PBMCs. The receptor source for this set is a human donor in good health. Each CDR3 is given with its conserved first and last residue. A D gene is named only where the DNA matches it firmly. A row's size may be missing; if present it is once, few, many or a size class.

TRBV25-1	15	TRBJ2-1	TRBD1	-	CASSEGQGTGNEQFF	TGTGCCAGCAGTGAAGGACAGGGAACGGGCAATGAGCAGTTCTTC
TRBV5-4	12	TRBJ2-1	-	-	CASSSVNNEQFF	TGTGCCAGCAGCTCCGTTAACAATGAGCAGTTCTTC
TRBV5-8	15	TRBJ2-5	TRBD1	once	CASSPGTGFQETQYF	TGTGCCAGCAGCCCAGGGACAGGGTTTCAAGAGACCCAGTACTTC
TRBV11-2	13	TRBJ1-5	-	-	CASSLALNQPQHF	TGTGCCAGCAGCTTAGCCCTCAATCAGCCCCAGCATTTT
TRBV30	14	TRBJ2-7	TRBD2	-	CACHHRGGSYEQYF	TGTGCCTGCCACCATCGCGGGGGCTCCTACGAGCAGTACTTC
TRBV5-8	19	TRBJ1-1	-	-	CASSLAAGPISGMNTEAFF	TGTGCCAGCAGCTTGGCCGCAGGGCCAATTTCGGGTATGAACACTGAAGCTTTCTTT
TRBV5-6	18	TRBJ2-3	-	-	CASSFKGRGTRTTDTQYF	TGTGCCAGCAGCTTCAAAGGGAGGGGGACAAGAACCACAGATACGCAGTATTTT
TRBV5-4	18	TRBJ2-1	TRBD2	-	CASSLGGLAGVGNNEQFF	TGTGCCAGCAGCTTGGGGGGTTTAGCGGGAGTAGGGAACAATGAGCAGTTCTTC
TRBV7-3	13	TRBJ2-7	-	-	CASSLVGDHEQYF	TGTGCCAGCAGCTTAGTAGGAGATCACGAGCAGTACTTC
TRBV16	14	TRBJ1-5	-	-	CASSQSGGGQPQHF	TGTGCCAGCAGCCAATCGGGCGGGGGTCAGCCCCAGCATTTT
TRBV28	15	TRBJ1-2	-	-	CASSSYRVLNYGYTF	TGTGCCAGCAGTTCATACAGGGTACTTAACTATGGCTACACCTTC
TRBV11-3	13	TRBJ2-3	-	-	CASSPRGTDTQYF	TGTGCCAGCAGCCCTCGGGGCACAGATACGCAGTATTTT
TRBV2	14	TRBJ2-2	TRBD1	-	CASRGQENTGELFF	TGTGCCAGCAGGGGACAGGAGAACACCGGGGAGCTGTTTTTT
TRBV10-2	12	TRBJ2-1	-	-	CASMNFYNEQFF	TGCGCCAGCATGAACTTCTACAATGAGCAGTTCTTC
TRBV20-1	10	TRBJ2-1	-	-	CSARRGEQFF	TGCAGTGCTAGAAGGGGCGAGCAGTTCTTC
TRBV18	14	TRBJ2-7	TRBD2	-	CASSPLGLAHEQYF	TGTGCCAGCTCACCACTGGGACTAGCGCACGAGCAGTACTTC
TRBV28	17	TRBJ2-7	TRBD1	-	CASSPAGRGHRSGEQYF	TGTGCCAGCAGTCCCGCCGGCAGGGGGCATAGGTCGGGTGAGCAGTACTTC
TRBV4-1	16	TRBJ2-4	-	-	CASSQQGPFSKNIQYF	TGCGCCAGCAGCCAACAGGGCCCCTTTTCCAAAAACATTCAGTACTTC
TRBV10-1	15	TRBJ2-2	-	-	CASSEAGEGTGELFF	TGCGCCAGCAGTGAAGCAGGGGAGGGCACCGGGGAGCTGTTTTTT
TRBV11-2	13	TRBJ1-1	-	few	CASQNRKNTEAFF	TGTGCCAGCCAGAACCGAAAGAACACTGAAGCTTTCTTT
TRBV28	14	TRBJ2-7	-	-	CASSLTGWNNEQYF	TGTGCCAGCAGTTTGACAGGTTGGAATAACGAGCAGTACTTC
TRBV23-1	18	TRBJ1-3	TRBD1	-	CASSHQNSRDRQTNTIYF	TGCGCCAGCAGTCATCAAAATTCTCGGGACAGGCAGACTAACACCATATATTTT
TRBV11-3	15	TRBJ1-3	TRBD1	-	CASSLGQGPGNTIYF	TGTGCCAGCAGCTTAGGACAGGGTCCCGGAAACACCATATATTTT
TRBV5-1	11	TRBJ2-5	-	-	CASSELETQYF	TGCGCCAGCAGCGAGTTAGAGACCCAGTACTTC
TRBV7-9	13	TRBJ2-2	TRBD1	-	CASRLTGAGELFF	TGTGCCAGCAGGCTGACAGGGGCCGGGGAGCTGTTTTTT
TRBV2	14	TRBJ2-7	TRBD2	-	CASSGASGGYEQYF	TGTGCCAGCAGTGGGGCTAGCGGGGGATACGAGCAGTACTTC
TRBV29-1	14	TRBJ2-1	-	-	CSVYRLEGRDEQFF	TGCAGCGTCTATAGACTAGAAGGTAGAGATGAGCAGTTCTTC
TRBV4-1	16	TRBJ2-3	TRBD2	-	CASSQGVAGGTDTQYF	TGCGCCAGCAGCCAAGGAGTAGCGGGGGGCACAGATACGCAGTATTTT
TRBV19	18	TRBJ2-3	-	once	CASSGTISGARDTDTQYF	TGTGCCAGTAGTGGGACGATTAGCGGAGCGAGGGACACAGATACGCAGTATTTT
TRBV25-1	14	TRBJ1-1	TRBD1	-	CASSATGGFTEAFF	TGTGCCAGCAGTGCAACAGGGGGCTTCACTGAAGCTTTCTTT
TRBV4-2	15	TRBJ2-5	TRBD2	once	CASTRETSGIETQYF	TGTGCCAGCACCCGCGAGACTAGCGGGATTGAGACCCAGTACTTC
TRBV7-9	15	TRBJ2-3	-	-	CASSLAGAVADTQYF	TGTGCCAGCAGCTTAGCGGGAGCAGTAGCAGATACGCAGTATTTT
TRBV19	15	TRBJ2-5	TRBD2	-	CASSISGRRAETQYF	TGTGCCAGTAGTATTAGCGGGAGGAGGGCAGAGACCCAGTACTTC